This T cell receptor (beta chain) is from a study of identical twins (dated by TCRdb to 2016 to 2017). Context from the whole study: To test whether fetal clonotypes persist, the study used deep sequencing on TCR alpha and beta repertoires from monozygotic twins, unrelated adults of various ages, and cord blood. Replicate twin experiments were performed at different times using different library preparation protocols to rule out contamination. Results and caveats for the whole study, not just this receptor: The excess sharing between twins in beta out-of-frame sequences was weaker because fewer shared sequences reduced the signal-to-noise ratio. Invariant T cells such as MAIT and iNKT could partly confound zero-insertion analyses, although diverse VJ usage argued against such confounding for most clonotypes. Because the same donors could not be followed over many years, conclusions were based on cross-sectional statistical analysis. Compared with coincidental sharing between unrelated individuals, out-of-frame TCR alpha sequences shared between twins showed an excess of sequences with low generation probability. Fewer insertions were carried by abundant cord blood beta clonotypes; a weaker similar trend was observed in young adult naive repertoires, while no such trend was observed in memory repertoires. In monozygotic twins, out-of-frame TCR alpha sharing was systematically underestimated by recombination models, although the models agreed with sharing between unrelated individuals.

The CDR3 sequence holds 15 residues, the cysteine and phenylalanine included. Of all the DNA, just the CDR3 is kept, 45 bases in frame from base 1. The V end loses 4 bases and the J end loses 2 bases, and a stretch of 14 bases separates them. Preparation of the library involved 5' RACE. These reads were obtained on an Illumina HiSeq 2000. Template switching added a universal primer binding site, and the final cDNA carried a unique molecular identifier that allowed TCR cDNA molecules to be counted accurately. First-strand cDNA for TCR alpha and beta chains was synthesized from specific primers in the conserved constant-segment region. To control for contamination, each cDNA library was double barcoded with a SMART-Mk sample barcode plus Illumina barcodes. TruSeq adapter sequences and Illumina sample barcodes were added in two successive PCR steps. The Illumina HiSeq platform was used with custom primers to sequence TCR alpha and beta cDNA libraries. In the paper's pipeline: MiGEC processed the raw reads to extract unique molecular identifiers, while MiXCR was used to determine the CDR3 positions. Recombination models were inferred per individual with the repgenHMM and IGoR tools using an EM algorithm. The tcR package in R was used for shared clonotype analysis, with sharing normalized by the product of cloneset sizes. Out-of-frame nonproductive sequences were analyzed to study raw recombination free of thymic and clonal selection effects. TCRdb ran its own pipeline on the public reads, namely fastp trimming at Q25 and MiXCR clone calling, and kept in-frame beta chains. Each record represents a unique CDR3 protein, reported with the most common genes and DNA among its rows. None of the V and J calls come from the authors' own analysis; TCRdb made them. The sample table contains more than 650,000 distinct CDR3 sequences; only one count was recorded for roughly 6% of them. Roughly 1.6% of the sample goes to the ten largest clones.

This clonotype was found many times. No antigen is known for it. Per-base qualities were not stored, and no clone one base away is much larger. Every donor in the study was a healthy Caucasian. The study also sequenced three unrelated non-twin adults: a male aged 18 to 30, a male aged 50 to 59 and a female aged 50 to 59. Miltenyi CD45RO+ enrichment and human naive T-cell isolation kits were used to isolate memory (CD45RO+) and naive T cells from PBMC. The source material was naive T cells sorted from blood. Interpreted using the paper, the cell subset or site label stands for: cells isolated with a human naive T-cell isolation kit. The V gene is TRBV12-3 or TRBV12-4 and the J gene is TRBJ2-5; TRBD2 is perhaps the D gene, given 6 matching bases. The origin of this receptor is a man between 18 and 29 years old in good health. CDR3 protein: CASSSYGTAQETQYF. The DNA is TGTGCCAGCAGTTCCTACGGGACTGCACAAGAGACCCAGTACTTC.